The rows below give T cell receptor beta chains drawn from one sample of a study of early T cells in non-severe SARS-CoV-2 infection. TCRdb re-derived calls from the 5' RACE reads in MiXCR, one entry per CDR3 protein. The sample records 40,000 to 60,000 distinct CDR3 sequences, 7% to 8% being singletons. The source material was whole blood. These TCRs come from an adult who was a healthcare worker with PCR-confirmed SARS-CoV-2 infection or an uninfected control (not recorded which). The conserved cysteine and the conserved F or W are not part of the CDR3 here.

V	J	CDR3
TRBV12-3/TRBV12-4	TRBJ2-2	ASTLINTGELF
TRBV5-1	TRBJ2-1	ASSVKQGVYNEQF
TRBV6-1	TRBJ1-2	ASSESTDTFSSYGYT
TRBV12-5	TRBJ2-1	ASAPDRGGYNEQF
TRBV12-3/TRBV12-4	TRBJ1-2	ASREFSNYGYT
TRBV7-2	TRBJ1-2	ASSPLRAEESYGYT
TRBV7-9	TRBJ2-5	ASSLAGLETQY
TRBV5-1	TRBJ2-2	ASLSDRNTGELF
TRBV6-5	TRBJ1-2	ASSDRVSTYGYT
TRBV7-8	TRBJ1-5	ASSNTGGNQPQH
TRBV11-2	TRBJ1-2	ASSSATGGDYGYT
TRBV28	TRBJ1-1	ASSFPAHGAGAF
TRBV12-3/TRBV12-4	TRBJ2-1	ASSFLGRDNEQF
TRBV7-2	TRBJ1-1	ASSLHKMNTEAF
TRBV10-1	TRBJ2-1	ASSDYSGGINEQF
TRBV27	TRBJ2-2	ASSPSSPWYPGELF
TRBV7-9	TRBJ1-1	ASIRDTLNTEAF
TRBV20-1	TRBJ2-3	SASGTGGTDTQY
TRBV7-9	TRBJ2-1	ASSPPIQRDNEQF
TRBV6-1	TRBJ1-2	ASKADLFSGYT
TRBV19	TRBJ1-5	ASSHEGGTNQPQH
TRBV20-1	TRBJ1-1	SAPGQFMNTEAF
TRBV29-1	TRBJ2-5	SARNLYQETQY
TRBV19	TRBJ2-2	ASSIDRGDTGELF
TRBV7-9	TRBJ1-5	ASSLGTGDPRNQPQH
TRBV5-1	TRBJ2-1	ASSLRQGRSYNEQF
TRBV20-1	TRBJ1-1	SAKRGRNTEAF
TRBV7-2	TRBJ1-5	ASSLQGSNQPQH
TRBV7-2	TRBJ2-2	ASSLLGTGFGGTGELF
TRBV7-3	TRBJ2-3	ASSLIPPSGGSADTQY
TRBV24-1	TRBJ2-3	ATTSGSTDTQY
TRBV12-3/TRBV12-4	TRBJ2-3	ASSNSGTDTQY
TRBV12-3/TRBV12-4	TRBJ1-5	ASSFYTDQPQH
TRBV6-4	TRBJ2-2	ASRVAGETGELF
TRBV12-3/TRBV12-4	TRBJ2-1	ASSLTSGGVHEQF
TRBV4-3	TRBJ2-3	ASSQDRGMRSTDTQY
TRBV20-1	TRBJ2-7	SAPQQAGRISYEQY
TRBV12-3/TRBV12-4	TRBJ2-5	ASSQRTGETETQY
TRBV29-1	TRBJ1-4	SVAAQGREKLF
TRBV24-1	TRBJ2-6	ATSEGTNVLT
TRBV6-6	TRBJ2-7	ASSYSRTVYEQY
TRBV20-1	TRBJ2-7	SARDPQGGEYEQY
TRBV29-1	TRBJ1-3	SVGAGSGNTIY
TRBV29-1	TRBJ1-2	SVEGTADYGYT
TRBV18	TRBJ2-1	ASSPRGLGSYNEQF
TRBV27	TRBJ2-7	ASSARGYEQY
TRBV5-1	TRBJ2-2	ASRGQANTGELF
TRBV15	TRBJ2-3	ATSPYRVSHRTDTQY
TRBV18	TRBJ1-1	ASSPLPRKDTEAF
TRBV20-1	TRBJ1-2	SASSGPRTGGYT
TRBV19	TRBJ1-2	ASSITGTGRLGHGYT
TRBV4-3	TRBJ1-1	ASSQVWNRGPTEAF
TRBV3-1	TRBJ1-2	ASSQGTNNYGYT
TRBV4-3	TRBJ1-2	ASSQDPTGRGYT
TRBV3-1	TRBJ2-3	TSSQVRDTQY
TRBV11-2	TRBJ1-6	ASSLDLQGSGSPLH
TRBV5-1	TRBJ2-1	ASSGQGTKGEQF
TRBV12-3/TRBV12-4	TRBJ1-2	ASSFHGQGAYGYT